What follows are 7 T cell receptor beta chains derived from one specimen sequenced in a study of T cell changes during pregnancy in multiple sclerosis. The repertoire was sequenced with immunoSEQ multiplex PCR; TCRdb's copy has only in-frame clones and lacks some. The data contain just over 90,000 clones, 75% to 95% of them singletons. Sequencing used peripheral blood, obtained after pregnancy. The receptors originated from a female donor in good health, enrolled as a control in a pregnancy study.

This chain uses TRBV7-8 with TRBJ1-2; 9 bases match TRBD1. Trimming at V came to 1 base and at J to 4 bases, leaving 4 bases not matched to a gene. The germline V gene has CDR1 SGHVS and CDR2 FQNEAQ. The CDR3 loop spans 15 amino acids. The CDR3 DNA reads as TGTGCCAGCAGCTTAGTGGGACAGGGTATCTATGGCTACACCTTC. Translated, it gives CASSLVGQGIYGYTF.

The chain is built from TRBV7-3 and TRBJ2-2; possibly TRBD1 for D (5 bases). The CDR3 is 13 amino acids. The germline V gene has CDR1 SGHTA and CDR2 FQGTGA. With 5 bases removed from V and 6 bases from J, the gap between germline ends came to 10 bases. CDR3 nucleotide sequence: TGTGCCAGCAGCCCGGACAACGCCGGGGAGCTGTTTTTT. Translation: CASSPDNAGELFF.

The chain carries TRBV27 and TRBJ2-1; D remains ambiguous. Germline V gene lookup returns CDR1 MNHEY and CDR2 SMNVEV (reference sequence). The CDR3 extends over 13 amino acids. V lost 3 bases and J lost 5, with 8 bases in between. CDR3 amino acids: CASSFVQNNEQFF. In DNA form, the CDR3 reads TGTGCCAGCAGTTTCGTACAAAACAATGAGCAGTTCTTC.

This clone occurred once. The rearrangement joins TRBV6-5 to TRBJ2-7; D might be TRBD1 (5 bases). The CDR3 has 13 residues. Germline assignment: CDR1 MNHEY and CDR2 SVGAGI. Between the trimmed V and J ends, which lost 5 bases and 1 base, there was a span of 9 bases. CDR3 region: CASSERQSYEQYF. In nucleotides, the CDR3 is TGTGCCAGCAGTGAAAGACAGTCCTACGAGCAGTACTTC.

The genes are TRBV11-2 and TRBJ2-7; D gene ambiguous. The CDR3 runs 14 residues. V was pared by 3 bases and J by 2 bases, with 11 bases between. Germline loops: CDR1 SGHAT, CDR2 FQNNGV. CDR3 region: CASSLTRPTYEQYF. CDR3 bases: TGTGCCAGCAGCTTGACAAGACCCACCTACGAGCAGTACTTC.

The J gene is TRBJ1-5, the V gene TRBV15; D gene unclear. CDR1 LNHNV and CDR2 YYDKDF come from the germline V gene (reference sequence). Trimming took 7 bases from V and 5 from J, leaving 15 bases between them. The CDR3 has 14 amino acids. The CDR3 spells CATKVKEDDQPQHF. The DNA of the CDR3 is TGTGCCACCAAAGTTAAGGAGGACGATCAGCCCCAGCATTTT.

The rearrangement uses TRBV7-9 and TRBJ1-1; D is unresolved. Germline V lookup: CDR1 SEHNR, CDR2 FQNEAQ (reference sequence). The CDR3 contains 15 residues. V lost 1 base and J lost 1, with 10 bases in between. Here the CDR3 reads CASSLGEGKNTEAFF. CDR3 coding DNA: TGTGCCAGCAGCTTAGGCGAGGGTAAGAACACTGAAGCTTTCTTT.